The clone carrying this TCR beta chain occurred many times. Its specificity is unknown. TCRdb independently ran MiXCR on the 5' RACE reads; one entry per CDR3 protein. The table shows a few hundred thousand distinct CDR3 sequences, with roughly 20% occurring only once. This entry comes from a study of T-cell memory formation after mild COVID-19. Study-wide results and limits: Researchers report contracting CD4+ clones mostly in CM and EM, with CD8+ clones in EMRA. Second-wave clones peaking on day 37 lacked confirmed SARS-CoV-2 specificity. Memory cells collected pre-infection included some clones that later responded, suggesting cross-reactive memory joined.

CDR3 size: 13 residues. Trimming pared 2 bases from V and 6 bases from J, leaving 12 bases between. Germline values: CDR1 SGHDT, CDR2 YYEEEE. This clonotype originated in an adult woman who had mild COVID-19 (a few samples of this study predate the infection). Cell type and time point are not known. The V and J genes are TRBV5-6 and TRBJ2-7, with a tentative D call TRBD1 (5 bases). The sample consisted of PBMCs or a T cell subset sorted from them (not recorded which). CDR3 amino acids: CASSFNQGSEQYF. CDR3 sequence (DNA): TGTGCCAGCAGCTTTAATCAGGGAAGCGAGCAGTACTTC. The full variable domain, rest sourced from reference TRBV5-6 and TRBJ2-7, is DAGVTQSPTHLIKTRGQQVTLRCSPKSGHDTVSWYQQALGQGPQFIFQYYEEEERQRGNFPDRFSGHQFPNYSSELNVNALLLGDSALYLCASSFNQGSEQYFGPGTRLTVT.